These 22 T cell receptor beta chains were sequenced from one sample in a study of identical twins. TCRdb passed the 5' RACE reads through MiXCR, listing each CDR3 protein once. This table holds 1.5 million to 2 million distinct CDR3 sequences, under 35% found once. Sequences were obtained from cord blood. The receptors were gathered from a newborn girl in good health.

This clonotype was counted only a few times. The chain employs TRBV9 and TRBJ1-2, with 7 bases that match TRBD1. CDR1 SGDLS and CDR2 YYNGEE come from the germline V gene. V trimming: 0 bases; J trimming: 7 bases; junction bases outside the gene matches: 3. The length of the CDR3 is 13 residues. CDR3 sequence reads: CASSVVGGPGYTF. CDR3 DNA: TGTGCCAGCAGCGTAGTAGGGGGCCCTGGCTACACCTTC.

This clonotype came up a few times. V and J are TRBV28 and TRBJ2-5, with unresolved D. There are 11 residues in the CDR3. Deletions cut 10 bases from V and 4 bases from J, with 10 bases between. Germline V CDR1 and CDR2: MDHEN, SYDVKM. The CDR3 region is CAIRTLETQYF. The CDR3 DNA reads TGTGCCATCCGGACCCTAGAGACCCAGTACTTC.

The chain couples TRBV20-1 to TRBJ2-2; 10 nucleotides match TRBD2. The CDR3 has 15 amino acids. J lost 3 bases, V lost 5 bases, and 6 bases had no gene match. CDR1 and CDR2 (germline): DFQATT, SNEGSKA (reference sequence). CDR3 protein: CSASGLADHTGELFF. The CDR3, as DNA: TGCAGTGCTTCAGGACTAGCGGACCACACCGGGGAGCTGTTTTTT.

This clonotype was picked up a small number of times. This chain links TRBV20-1 with TRBJ2-1; D possibly corresponds to TRBD2 (6 bases). Germline CDR1 DFQATT, CDR2 SNEGSKA (reference sequence). V was pared by 0 bases and J by 2 bases, with 14 bases between. This CDR3 has 16 amino acids. The DNA of the CDR3 is TGCAGTGCTAGAGATGGGGAACTAGCCCCCTACAATGAGCAGTTCTTC. Residues: CSARDGELAPYNEQFF.

The table lists this clonotype with a few counts. V and J are TRBV5-1 and TRBJ2-3, with 13 bases aligning to TRBD2. Germline CDR1 SGHRS, CDR2 YFSETQ. The CDR3 sequence is 16 residues long. Trimming removed 5 bases from V and 4 bases from J; junction bases left unmatched: 7. The CDR3 DNA sequence: TGCGCCAGCAGACCCTGGACTAGCGGGAGTGCAGATACGCAGTATTTT. Translating it yields CASRPWTSGSADTQYF. Full variable domain (outside the CDR3, taken from reference TRBV5-1 and TRBJ2-3): KAGVTQTPRYLIKTRGQQVTLSCSPISGHRSVSWYQQTPGQGLQFLFEYFSETQRNKGNFPGRFSGRQFSNSRSEMNVSTLELGDSALYLCASRPWTSGSADTQYFGPGTRLTVL.

The genes are TRBV5-1 and TRBJ1-1; tentative D call: TRBD1 (6 bases). Germline CDR1 reads SGHRS; CDR2 reads YFSETQ. The CDR3 is 16 amino acids. Trimming shortened V by 0 bases and J by 3 bases, and 15 bases separated the two germline ends. In nucleotides, the CDR3 is TGCGCCAGCAGCTTGGGGCGGGGGGGCAGGTACACTGAAGCTTTCTTT. Translated, it gives CASSLGRGGRYTEAFF.

This clonotype was detected a few times. V usage is TRBV6-5 and J usage is TRBJ2-3; 12 bases match TRBD2. The V gene's germline CDR1 is MNHEY and CDR2 SVGAGI. This CDR3 has 18 residues. Trimming cost V 2 bases and J 2 bases; bases outside gene matches: 8. CDR3 nucleotides: TGTGCCAGCAGTTACATGGCCCGACTAGCGGGAGCCACAGATACGCAGTATTTT. It codes for CASSYMARLAGATDTQYF.

The chain employs TRBV2 and TRBJ2-3, with D uncertain. Germline assignment: CDR1 SNHLY and CDR2 FYNNEI. This CDR3 comprises 15 residues. Trimming took off 3 bases at V and 2 bases at J, with 12 bases between the two ends. CDR3 DNA: TGTGCCAGCAGTGACTGGCCCGCTATCACAGATACGCAGTATTTT. It yields the protein CASSDWPAITDTQYF.

This clonotype was observed a handful of times. The chain combines TRBV27 with TRBJ1-1, with 9 bases aligning to TRBD1. The CDR3 covers 12 residues. Germline assignment: CDR1 MNHEY and CDR2 SMNVEV (reference sequence). Unmatched junction bases numbered 5, after V lost 4 bases and J lost 11 bases. For the CDR3, the DNA is TGTGCCAGCAGTTCCCAAGGGACAGGGGCTTTCTTT. Translating it yields CASSSQGTGAFF.

CDR3 coding DNA: TGCGCCAGCAATCGAAGGGTACTAGCGGGAGAATACAATGAGCAGTTCTTC. This gives the protein CASNRRVLAGEYNEQFF. This sequence joins TRBV5-1 and TRBJ2-1; 11 positions agree with TRBD2. The CDR3 is made up of 17 amino acids. The trim removed 6 bases at V and 4 bases at J, leaving 12 bases unmatched. Germline V gene data show CDR1 as SGHRS and CDR2 as YFSETQ.

The chain carries TRBV6-4 and TRBJ2-1; unclear D gene. Per the germline V gene, CDR1 is MRHNA and CDR2 is SNTAGT. Trimming took 2 bases from V and 2 from J, leaving 13 bases between them. The CDR3 consists of 16 residues. The CDR3 DNA sequence: TGTGCCAGCAGTGACGATTTACGGGCCCCCTACAATGAGCAGTTCTTC. As protein: CASSDDLRAPYNEQFF.

This rearrangement joins TRBV4-1 to TRBJ2-7, with 8 nucleotides matching TRBD2. The V and J ends lost 2 bases and 7 bases, in that order; junction bases with no gene match: 10. Germline V lookup: CDR1 MGHRA, CDR2 YSYEKL. The length of the CDR3 is 15 residues. The CDR3: CASSQLGLAGREQYF. CDR3 DNA: TGCGCCAGCAGCCAACTTGGCCTAGCGGGTAGAGAGCAGTACTTC.

The CDR3 spells CSARIPGSIPDTQYF. CDR3 nucleotide sequence: TGCAGTGCTAGAATTCCAGGCTCTATCCCAGATACGCAGTATTTT. The rearrangement links TRBV20-1 to TRBJ2-3, with D unclear. The CDR3 consists of 15 residues. The V and J ends lost 2 bases and 4 bases respectively, with 16 bases between them. Germline loops: CDR1 DFQATT, CDR2 SNEGSKA (reference sequence).

The chain couples TRBV7-9 to TRBJ2-1, with 7 bases fitting TRBD1. This CDR3 is 14 amino acids long. Looked up from germline, CDR1 is SEHNR and CDR2 is FQNEAQ (reference sequence). With V trimmed by 4 bases and J by 2 bases, 2 bases remained unmatched. The CDR3, as DNA: TGTGCCAGCAGCTCGACAGGGCCCTACAATGAGCAGTTCTTC. Translation gives CASSSTGPYNEQFF.

The J gene is TRBJ2-3, the V gene TRBV18, with TRBD1 as a possible D gene (6 bases). V lost 1 base to trimming and J lost 2 bases, with 7 bases between them. The CDR3 is made up of 14 amino acids. Germline CDR1 is KGHSH and CDR2 is LQKENI. CDR3 nucleotide sequence: TGTGCCAGCTCACCACAGGGGGTCACAGATACGCAGTATTTT. Encoded protein: CASSPQGVTDTQYF.

This clonotype was recorded many times. The chain couples TRBV12-3 or TRBV12-4 to TRBJ1-2; no firm D call. Trimming left V 1 base short and J 4 bases short, with 10 bases between. The CDR3 sequence is 14 residues long. The CDR3, as DNA: TGTGCCAGCAGTTTAGAGATAGGGATCTATGGCTACACCTTC. Its protein product is CASSLEIGIYGYTF.

The chain employs TRBV13 and TRBJ2-7; TRBD2 is a possible D gene (5 bases). CDR1 is PRHDT and CDR2 is FYEKMQ in the germline V gene (reference sequence). This CDR3 has 16 residues. Deletions cut 0 bases from V and 1 base from J, with 13 bases between. The chain's CDR3 is CASSLGAIAPSYEQYF. In DNA, the CDR3 is TGTGCCAGCAGCTTAGGGGCGATAGCGCCGTCCTACGAGCAGTACTTC.

V usage is TRBV20-1 and J usage is TRBJ2-1, with D maybe TRBD1 (6 bases). Trimming pared 1 base from V and 4 bases from J, leaving 14 bases between. This CDR3 spans 15 amino acids. Per the germline V gene, CDR1 is DFQATT and CDR2 is SNEGSKA (reference sequence). CDR3 nucleotides: TGCAGTGCTAGAGTTCCCGGGACACCATACAATGAGCAGTTCTTC. This translates into CSARVPGTPYNEQFF.

A note on this clonotype: Compared with germline, one end of the junction differs, possibly owing to a read error. The chain combines TRBV20-1 with TRBJ2-4, with 8 nucleotides matching TRBD1. The CDR3 spans 15 residues. Germline V gives CDR1 DFQATT, CDR2 SNEGSKA (reference sequence). The CDR3 DNA reads as TGCAGTGCTGGACGGACAGGGACAGCCAAAAACATACAGTACTTC. Translated: CSAGRTGTAKNIQYF.

A note on this clonotype: The junction does not match germline at one end; this may be a read error. The chain couples TRBV20-1 to TRBJ1-1; weak D call: TRBD1 (5 bases). CDR1 is DFQATT and CDR2 is SNEGSKA in the germline V gene (reference sequence). This CDR3 comprises 11 residues. CDR3 sequence (DNA): TGCAGTGCTAGACACAGGCCTGAAGCTTTATTT. This translates into CSARHRPEALF.

The chain is built from TRBV3-1 and TRBJ2-7; 11 nucleotides agree with TRBD2. The CDR3 totals 15 residues. The germline V gene has CDR1 LGHDT and CDR2 YNNKEL (reference sequence). The V and J ends lost 2 bases and 7 bases, in that order; junction bases with no gene match: 7. The CDR3 protein is CASSQTSGSPNEQYF. The CDR3, as DNA: TGTGCCAGCAGCCAAACTAGCGGGAGTCCCAATGAGCAGTACTTC.

Of note for this clonotype: One end of the junction does not line up with germline, which may come from a read error. The rearrangement uses TRBV7-9 and TRBJ2-1; no definite D call. This CDR3 spans 13 amino acids. Germline V CDR1 and CDR2: SEHNR, FQNEAQ (reference sequence). CDR3 region: CASNLVAYNEQFF. The CDR3 DNA reads as TGTGCCAGCAACTTAGTTGCGTACAATGAGCAGTTCTTC.